The clone carrying this TCR beta chain was recorded a few times. What it binds is not known. Within the sample, other DNA sequences also encode this same CDR3. This sample was taken from a study of CD8+ T cells in alopecia areata. PBMCs were stained for CD3, CD4 and CD8, and CD4+ and CD8+ T cells were sorted. cDNA prepared by RNA extraction and subsequent reverse transcription served as the template for sequencing. Using immunoSEQ multiplex PCR, the repertoire was profiled, and TCRdb retains in-frame clones only, with some absent. The sample contains some 110,000 clones, approximately 60% of which appear only once. Study-level points and caveats: Relative to normal scalp, lesional scalp, especially alopecia totalis/universalis, showed higher clonality. TCR sharing across patients was less clear than in mice, possibly HLA-related.

The sample consisted of CD4+ T cells sorted from blood. This receptor was taken from a human donor in good health.

The CDR3 coding sequence is TGTGCCAGCAGCGCTAGCGGGGGGTCAGATACGCAGTATTTT. Its translation is CASSASGGSDTQYF. The chain recombines TRBV25-1 with TRBJ2-3; 11 nucleotides agree with TRBD2. Germline lookup yields CDR1 MGHDK and CDR2 SYGVNS. This CDR3 spans 14 amino acids. Germline trimming cut 6 bases from V and 4 bases from J; bases unmatched to any gene: 3.